This T cell receptor (beta chain) was documented in a study of T cell changes during pregnancy in multiple sclerosis. The table came from immunoSEQ multiplex PCR; TCRdb's copy has only in-frame clones and leaves some out. The repertoire has around 37,000 clones, roughly 91% of them found once; the top ten carry under 6.5%. As for this clone: Other DNA sequences in this specimen translate into the identical CDR3.

This TCR was sampled from a female donor with multiple sclerosis, enrolled in a pregnancy study. This specimen was CD8+ T cells from peripheral blood mononuclear cells, taken in the second trimester of pregnancy.

Here the CDR3 reads CASSLAGSYNEQFF. Written as DNA, the CDR3 is TGCGCCAGCAGCCTGGCAGGTTCCTACAATGAGCAGTTCTTC. The chain joins TRBV5-1 to TRBJ2-1, with D uncertain. The CDR3 extends over 14 amino acids. With 4 bases removed from V and 1 base from J, the gap between germline ends came to 9 bases. Germline-derived CDR1 and CDR2 are SGHRS and YFSETQ.